These 30 T cell receptor beta chains share one sample of origin, sequenced in a study of control samples from healthy donors and cancer patients. Measured with immunoSEQ multiplex PCR; TCRdb has only the in-frame clones, and not every one. The repertoire holds around 110,000 clones, with around nine tenths as singletons. Sequencing was carried out using blood. Receptors were obtained from an older woman in good health.

The chain employs TRBV5-6 and TRBJ2-1; TRBD2 matches 7 bases. The J segment lost 7 bases and the V segment lost 4 bases, leaving 11 bases of the junction unmatched. This CDR3 is built from 15 residues. CDR1 SGHDT and CDR2 YYEEEE come from the germline V gene. This CDR3 is CASSNGLGPSNEQFF. The CDR3 nucleotides are TGTGCCAGCAGCAACGGACTAGGGCCATCGAATGAGCAGTTCTTC.

In this sample, this clone turned up a few times. This chain uses TRBV7-8 with TRBJ1-6; no reliable D call. Deletions cut 6 bases from V and 1 base from J, with 13 bases between. The CDR3 totals 16 residues. Germline V lookup: CDR1 SGHVS, CDR2 FQNEAQ. CDR3 in DNA: TGTGCCAGCAGGATAGGGTCCCGGTCCTATAATTCACCCCTCCACTTT. Its protein is CASRIGSRSYNSPLHF.

This clone appeared once. V is TRBV2 and J is TRBJ1-1; TRBD1 agrees at 7 bases. The CDR3 spans 12 residues. With 3 bases clipped from V and 5 bases from J, the junction kept 0 bases outside the gene matches. In germline, CDR1 is SNHLY, CDR2 FYNNEI. In DNA, the CDR3 is TGTGCCAGCAGTGACAGGGGGACTGAAGCTTTCTTT. This gives the protein CASSDRGTEAFF.

The gene calls are TRBV11-3 and TRBJ2-3; D is possibly TRBD1 or TRBD2 (5 bases each). Germline CDR1 and CDR2: SGHNT and YENEEA. This CDR3 is 18 amino acids long. V dropped 0 bases and J dropped 0 bases, with 16 bases sitting between them. The CDR3 bases are TGTGCCAGCAGCTTAGATCGATGGGGGACGGGGAGCACAGATACGCAGTATTTT. Translated, it gives CASSLDRWGTGSTDTQYF.

This sequence joins TRBV2 and TRBJ2-3, with TRBD2 matching over 8 bases. Looked up from germline, CDR1 is SNHLY and CDR2 is FYNNEI. J was trimmed by 0 bases and V by 5 bases; bases with no gene match: 7. The CDR3 is 16 residues long. The CDR3 DNA reads TGTGCCAGCAGTAGACAGCGGGGGCCGAGCACAGATACGCAGTATTTT. Translated: CASSRQRGPSTDTQYF.

The chain employs TRBV3-1 (or the pseudogene TRBV3-2) and TRBJ2-3, with TRBD2 identical over 12 bases. The CDR3 loop spans 16 amino acids. The V and J ends lost 2 bases and 0 bases, in that order; junction bases with no gene match: 0. The germline CDR1 and CDR2 sequences are LGHDT and YNNKEL (reference sequence). The CDR3 bases are TGTGCCAGCAGCCAACTAGCGGGGGGGAGCACAGATACGCAGTATTTT. Protein sequence: CASSQLAGGSTDTQYF.

This chain links TRBV5-1 with TRBJ2-7, with 8 bases identical to TRBD1. CDR3 length: 15 amino acids. CDR1 and CDR2 from the germline V gene are SGHRS and YFSETQ. The V and J ends lost 4 bases and 6 bases, in that order; junction bases with no gene match: 12. CDR3 bases: TGCGCCAGCAGCACCCAGACAGGGGCCCAGAGCGAGCAGTACTTC. This translates into CASSTQTGAQSEQYF.

This clone was seen a handful of times. The chain joins TRBV9 to TRBJ1-3; TRBD1 is a possible D gene (5 bases). Trimming took 3 bases from V and 8 from J, leaving 15 bases between them. The CDR3 is made up of 14 amino acids. CDR1 is SGDLS and CDR2 is YYNGEE in the germline V gene. CDR3 DNA sequence: TGTGCCAGCAGCGCCCGTGGGGGGAGGGACACCATATATTTT. Residues: CASSARGGRDTIYF.

This chain joins TRBV7-2 and TRBJ2-3, with D uncertain. Between the trimmed V and J ends, which lost 2 bases and 6 bases, there was a span of 3 bases. Per the germline V gene, CDR1 is SGHTA and CDR2 is FQGNSA. The CDR3 spans 11 residues. The CDR3: CASSLLDTQYF. The CDR3 region has the DNA TGTGCCAGCAGCTTACTTGATACGCAGTATTTT.

This chain connects TRBV11-2 to TRBJ1-2, with a possible D match to TRBD1 (6 bases). The CDR3 length is 15 residues. With 4 bases removed from V and 8 bases from J, the gap between germline ends came to 20 bases. Germline CDR1 and CDR2: SGHAT and FQNNGV. The CDR3 sequence is CASSYSFLRGGGYTF. As DNA, the CDR3 is TGTGCCAGCAGCTACTCCTTTTTACGCGGGGGCGGCTACACCTTC.

This rearrangement joins TRBV15 to TRBJ2-3; D unclear. The CDR3 spans 13 residues. The germline gives CDR1 LNHNV, CDR2 YYDKDF (reference sequence). V gave up 3 bases and J gave up 1 base, with 5 bases separating them. CDR3 loop: CATSSSGTDTQYF. The CDR3 bases are TGTGCCACCAGCAGTAGTGGCACAGATACGCAGTATTTT.

The chain employs TRBV5-4 and TRBJ2-1; D uncertain. The CDR3 spans 15 residues. Germline assignment: CDR1 SGHNT and CDR2 YYREEE (reference sequence). The V end lost 4 bases, the J end lost 0 bases, and 11 bases lay between the germline ends. CDR3 sequence reads: CASSPNSYSYNEQFF. The DNA of the CDR3 is TGTGCCAGCAGCCCCAACAGCTACTCCTACAATGAGCAGTTCTTC.

The genes are TRBV3-1 (or the pseudogene TRBV3-2) and TRBJ2-1, with D perhaps TRBD2 (6 bases). CDR1 is LGHDT and CDR2 is YNNKEL in the germline V gene (reference sequence). The germline V and J ends were trimmed by 4 bases and 15 bases, with 19 bases remaining between them. The CDR3 loop spans 13 amino acids. CDR3 nucleotide sequence: TGTGCCAGCAGCCGCACTAGACTAGATCCGCGGTTCTTC. This gives the protein CASSRTRLDPRFF.

The V call is TRBV20-1, the J call TRBJ1-3; D uncertain. Between the trimmed V and J ends, which lost 4 bases and 4 bases, there was a span of 14 bases. Germline V CDR1 and CDR2: DFQATT, SNEGSKA (reference sequence). This CDR3 contains 14 residues. The CDR3 protein is CSATEGGRGNTIYF. CDR3 DNA: TGCAGTGCTACTGAGGGCGGCAGAGGAAACACCATATATTTT.

This chain uses TRBV11-2 with TRBJ1-1; D ambiguous. V was trimmed by 0 bases and J by 7 bases, leaving 9 bases between them. Germline loops: CDR1 SGHAT, CDR2 FQNNGV. CDR3 length: 13 amino acids. The CDR3 is CASSLERVGEAFF. CDR3 in DNA: TGTGCCAGCAGCTTAGAGCGGGTCGGTGAAGCTTTCTTT.

The rearrangement uses TRBV28 and TRBJ1-5, with D possibly being TRBD1 (5 bases). V was clipped by 5 bases and J by 0 bases, with 11 bases between them. CDR3 size: 15 residues. In germline, CDR1 is MDHEN, CDR2 SYDVKM. The CDR3 loop is CASSHPDSSNQPQHF. The CDR3, as DNA: TGTGCCAGCAGTCACCCTGACAGTAGCAATCAGCCCCAGCATTTT.

This clone was seen only once. V usage is TRBV19 and J usage is TRBJ1-2; maybe TRBD1 (6 bases). Per the germline V gene, CDR1 is LNHDA and CDR2 is SQIVND (reference sequence). The CDR3 totals 15 residues. Trimming removed 4 bases at V and 0 bases at J, with 12 bases between. The CDR3 sequence is CASSTTRQANYGYTF. In nucleotides, the CDR3 is TGTGCCAGTAGTACGACCAGACAGGCTAACTATGGCTACACCTTC.

The rearrangement links TRBV11-3 to TRBJ2-3; 12 nucleotides match TRBD2. This CDR3 comprises 16 residues. Germline CDR1 and CDR2: SGHNT and YENEEA. V shed 4 bases and J 2 bases; nucleotides not matched to a gene: 4. This chain's CDR3 is CASSSGLAGTTDTQYF. The CDR3 nucleotides read TGTGCCAGCAGCTCAGGACTAGCGGGGACCACAGATACGCAGTATTTT.

The chain recombines TRBV9 with TRBJ2-3; TRBD2 matches at 9 bases. This CDR3 comprises 16 residues. The germline CDR1 and CDR2 sequences are SGDLS and YYNGEE. J was trimmed by 4 bases and V by 0 bases; bases with no gene match: 6. CDR3 in amino acids: CASSVAEAGGPDTQYF. The CDR3 DNA reads as TGTGCCAGCAGCGTAGCCGAGGCGGGGGGGCCAGATACGCAGTATTTT.

This rearrangement joins TRBV6-5 to TRBJ1-2; possible D gene TRBD1, 5 bases. CDR3 length equals 11 residues. V was cut by 8 bases and J by 5 bases, with 9 bases left in between. CDR1 and CDR2 from the germline V gene are MNHEY and SVGAGI. CDR3 nucleotides: TGTGCCAGCTGGGGGGGTTATGGCTACACCTTC. Translating it yields CASWGGYGYTF.

The V gene is TRBV12-3 or TRBV12-4, the J gene TRBJ1-2; the match to TRBD1 covers 9 bases. Germline trimming cut 2 bases from V and 6 bases from J; bases unmatched to any gene: 1. The CDR3 loop spans 13 amino acids. The CDR3 loop reads CASSLTGGDGYTF. The CDR3 region has the DNA TGTGCCAGCAGTTTAACAGGGGGCGATGGCTACACCTTC.

V and J are TRBV15 and TRBJ2-7; maybe TRBD1 (6 bases). Trimming removed 2 bases from V and 5 bases from J, with 10 bases in between. Germline V gives CDR1 LNHNV, CDR2 YYDKDF (reference sequence). This CDR3 comprises 13 residues. As DNA, the CDR3 is TGTGCCACCAGCAGACAGGGGAGTAACGAGCAGTACTTC. As protein: CATSRQGSNEQYF. Using reference TRBV15 and TRBJ2-7 for the parts outside the CDR3, the full variable domain is DAMVIQNPRYQVTQFGKPVTLSCSQTLNHNVMYWYQQKSSQAPKLLFHYYDKDFNNEADTPDNFQSRRPNTSFCFLDIRSPGLGDTAMYLCATSRQGSNEQYFGPGTRLTVT.

This clone has only a few counts. This chain connects TRBV24-1 to TRBJ2-5, with D tentatively TRBD1 (5 bases). CDR3 length equals 13 residues. Trimming shortened V by 5 bases and J by 2 bases, and 8 bases separated the two germline ends. CDR1 is KGHDR and CDR2 is SFDVKD in the germline V gene. The chain's CDR3 is CATSGAGQETQYF. The CDR3 DNA reads as TGTGCCACCAGTGGGGCAGGGCAAGAGACCCAGTACTTC.

Points on this clone: One junction end disagrees with the germline gene, perhaps due to a read error. The chain carries TRBV6-5 and TRBJ2-2; D is undetermined. The CDR3 spans 16 residues. Germline CDR1 MNHEY, CDR2 SVGAGI. The CDR3 loop reads CASSYLYSPHTGELFF. The CDR3 region has the DNA TGTGCCAGCAGTTACCTGTACAGTCCTCACACGGGGGAGCTGTTTTTT.

The genes are TRBV9 and TRBJ1-6; the D is unclear. Germline V gene data show CDR1 as SGDLS and CDR2 as YYNGEE. V was cut by 4 bases and J by 0 bases, with 14 bases left in between. CDR3 length: 17 amino acids. This CDR3 is CASSSEVLVSYNSPLHF. The CDR3 DNA is TGTGCCAGCAGCTCCGAGGTCCTAGTCTCCTATAATTCACCCCTCCACTTT.

The rearrangement links TRBV18 to TRBJ1-2; no reliable D call. The germline V gene encodes CDR1 KGHSH and CDR2 LQKENI. The V end lost 6 bases, the J end lost 3 bases, and 11 bases lay between the germline ends. This CDR3 contains 13 residues. CDR3 in amino acids: CASSPAPDYGYTF. CDR3 bases: TGTGCCAGCTCTCCGGCCCCAGACTATGGCTACACCTTC.

The chain carries TRBV27 and TRBJ1-1; 10 bases line up with TRBD1. The ends lost 5 bases at V and 5 bases at J; junction bases unmatched: 8. The CDR3 length is 15 residues. CDR1 is MNHEY, CDR2 SMNVEV, per germline (reference sequence). CDR3 in DNA: TGTGCCAGCAGTGCGGACAGGGGGTTTATTACTGAAGCTTTCTTT. It is translated as CASSADRGFITEAFF.

The V and J genes are TRBV5-5 and TRBJ1-4; the D is unclear. V lost 6 bases and J lost 3, with 12 bases in between. The CDR3 spans 14 residues. Germline V lookup: CDR1 SGHKS, CDR2 YYEKEE (reference sequence). The CDR3 coding sequence is TGTGCCAGCACCTACCAAGGGCCTAATGAAAAACTGTTTTTT. Residues: CASTYQGPNEKLFF.

The chain has TRBV25-1 and TRBJ1-2, with unresolved D. The length of the CDR3 is 13 residues. V was pared by 8 bases and J by 4 bases, with 14 bases between. Looked up from germline, CDR1 is MGHDK and CDR2 is SYGVNS. In DNA form, the CDR3 reads TGTGCCAGCTCCCCAAGACGGACCTATGGCTACACCTTC. The encoded protein is CASSPRRTYGYTF.

The rearrangement links TRBV15 to TRBJ1-1; possible D gene TRBD1, 5 bases. The CDR3 has 14 residues. Between the trimmed V and J ends, which lost 0 bases and 6 bases, there was a span of 11 bases. The V gene's germline CDR1 is LNHNV and CDR2 YYDKDF (reference sequence). In DNA, the CDR3 is TGTGCCACCAGCAGAGATGGAGGGGAATCTGAAGCTTTCTTT. It is translated as CATSRDGGESEAFF.